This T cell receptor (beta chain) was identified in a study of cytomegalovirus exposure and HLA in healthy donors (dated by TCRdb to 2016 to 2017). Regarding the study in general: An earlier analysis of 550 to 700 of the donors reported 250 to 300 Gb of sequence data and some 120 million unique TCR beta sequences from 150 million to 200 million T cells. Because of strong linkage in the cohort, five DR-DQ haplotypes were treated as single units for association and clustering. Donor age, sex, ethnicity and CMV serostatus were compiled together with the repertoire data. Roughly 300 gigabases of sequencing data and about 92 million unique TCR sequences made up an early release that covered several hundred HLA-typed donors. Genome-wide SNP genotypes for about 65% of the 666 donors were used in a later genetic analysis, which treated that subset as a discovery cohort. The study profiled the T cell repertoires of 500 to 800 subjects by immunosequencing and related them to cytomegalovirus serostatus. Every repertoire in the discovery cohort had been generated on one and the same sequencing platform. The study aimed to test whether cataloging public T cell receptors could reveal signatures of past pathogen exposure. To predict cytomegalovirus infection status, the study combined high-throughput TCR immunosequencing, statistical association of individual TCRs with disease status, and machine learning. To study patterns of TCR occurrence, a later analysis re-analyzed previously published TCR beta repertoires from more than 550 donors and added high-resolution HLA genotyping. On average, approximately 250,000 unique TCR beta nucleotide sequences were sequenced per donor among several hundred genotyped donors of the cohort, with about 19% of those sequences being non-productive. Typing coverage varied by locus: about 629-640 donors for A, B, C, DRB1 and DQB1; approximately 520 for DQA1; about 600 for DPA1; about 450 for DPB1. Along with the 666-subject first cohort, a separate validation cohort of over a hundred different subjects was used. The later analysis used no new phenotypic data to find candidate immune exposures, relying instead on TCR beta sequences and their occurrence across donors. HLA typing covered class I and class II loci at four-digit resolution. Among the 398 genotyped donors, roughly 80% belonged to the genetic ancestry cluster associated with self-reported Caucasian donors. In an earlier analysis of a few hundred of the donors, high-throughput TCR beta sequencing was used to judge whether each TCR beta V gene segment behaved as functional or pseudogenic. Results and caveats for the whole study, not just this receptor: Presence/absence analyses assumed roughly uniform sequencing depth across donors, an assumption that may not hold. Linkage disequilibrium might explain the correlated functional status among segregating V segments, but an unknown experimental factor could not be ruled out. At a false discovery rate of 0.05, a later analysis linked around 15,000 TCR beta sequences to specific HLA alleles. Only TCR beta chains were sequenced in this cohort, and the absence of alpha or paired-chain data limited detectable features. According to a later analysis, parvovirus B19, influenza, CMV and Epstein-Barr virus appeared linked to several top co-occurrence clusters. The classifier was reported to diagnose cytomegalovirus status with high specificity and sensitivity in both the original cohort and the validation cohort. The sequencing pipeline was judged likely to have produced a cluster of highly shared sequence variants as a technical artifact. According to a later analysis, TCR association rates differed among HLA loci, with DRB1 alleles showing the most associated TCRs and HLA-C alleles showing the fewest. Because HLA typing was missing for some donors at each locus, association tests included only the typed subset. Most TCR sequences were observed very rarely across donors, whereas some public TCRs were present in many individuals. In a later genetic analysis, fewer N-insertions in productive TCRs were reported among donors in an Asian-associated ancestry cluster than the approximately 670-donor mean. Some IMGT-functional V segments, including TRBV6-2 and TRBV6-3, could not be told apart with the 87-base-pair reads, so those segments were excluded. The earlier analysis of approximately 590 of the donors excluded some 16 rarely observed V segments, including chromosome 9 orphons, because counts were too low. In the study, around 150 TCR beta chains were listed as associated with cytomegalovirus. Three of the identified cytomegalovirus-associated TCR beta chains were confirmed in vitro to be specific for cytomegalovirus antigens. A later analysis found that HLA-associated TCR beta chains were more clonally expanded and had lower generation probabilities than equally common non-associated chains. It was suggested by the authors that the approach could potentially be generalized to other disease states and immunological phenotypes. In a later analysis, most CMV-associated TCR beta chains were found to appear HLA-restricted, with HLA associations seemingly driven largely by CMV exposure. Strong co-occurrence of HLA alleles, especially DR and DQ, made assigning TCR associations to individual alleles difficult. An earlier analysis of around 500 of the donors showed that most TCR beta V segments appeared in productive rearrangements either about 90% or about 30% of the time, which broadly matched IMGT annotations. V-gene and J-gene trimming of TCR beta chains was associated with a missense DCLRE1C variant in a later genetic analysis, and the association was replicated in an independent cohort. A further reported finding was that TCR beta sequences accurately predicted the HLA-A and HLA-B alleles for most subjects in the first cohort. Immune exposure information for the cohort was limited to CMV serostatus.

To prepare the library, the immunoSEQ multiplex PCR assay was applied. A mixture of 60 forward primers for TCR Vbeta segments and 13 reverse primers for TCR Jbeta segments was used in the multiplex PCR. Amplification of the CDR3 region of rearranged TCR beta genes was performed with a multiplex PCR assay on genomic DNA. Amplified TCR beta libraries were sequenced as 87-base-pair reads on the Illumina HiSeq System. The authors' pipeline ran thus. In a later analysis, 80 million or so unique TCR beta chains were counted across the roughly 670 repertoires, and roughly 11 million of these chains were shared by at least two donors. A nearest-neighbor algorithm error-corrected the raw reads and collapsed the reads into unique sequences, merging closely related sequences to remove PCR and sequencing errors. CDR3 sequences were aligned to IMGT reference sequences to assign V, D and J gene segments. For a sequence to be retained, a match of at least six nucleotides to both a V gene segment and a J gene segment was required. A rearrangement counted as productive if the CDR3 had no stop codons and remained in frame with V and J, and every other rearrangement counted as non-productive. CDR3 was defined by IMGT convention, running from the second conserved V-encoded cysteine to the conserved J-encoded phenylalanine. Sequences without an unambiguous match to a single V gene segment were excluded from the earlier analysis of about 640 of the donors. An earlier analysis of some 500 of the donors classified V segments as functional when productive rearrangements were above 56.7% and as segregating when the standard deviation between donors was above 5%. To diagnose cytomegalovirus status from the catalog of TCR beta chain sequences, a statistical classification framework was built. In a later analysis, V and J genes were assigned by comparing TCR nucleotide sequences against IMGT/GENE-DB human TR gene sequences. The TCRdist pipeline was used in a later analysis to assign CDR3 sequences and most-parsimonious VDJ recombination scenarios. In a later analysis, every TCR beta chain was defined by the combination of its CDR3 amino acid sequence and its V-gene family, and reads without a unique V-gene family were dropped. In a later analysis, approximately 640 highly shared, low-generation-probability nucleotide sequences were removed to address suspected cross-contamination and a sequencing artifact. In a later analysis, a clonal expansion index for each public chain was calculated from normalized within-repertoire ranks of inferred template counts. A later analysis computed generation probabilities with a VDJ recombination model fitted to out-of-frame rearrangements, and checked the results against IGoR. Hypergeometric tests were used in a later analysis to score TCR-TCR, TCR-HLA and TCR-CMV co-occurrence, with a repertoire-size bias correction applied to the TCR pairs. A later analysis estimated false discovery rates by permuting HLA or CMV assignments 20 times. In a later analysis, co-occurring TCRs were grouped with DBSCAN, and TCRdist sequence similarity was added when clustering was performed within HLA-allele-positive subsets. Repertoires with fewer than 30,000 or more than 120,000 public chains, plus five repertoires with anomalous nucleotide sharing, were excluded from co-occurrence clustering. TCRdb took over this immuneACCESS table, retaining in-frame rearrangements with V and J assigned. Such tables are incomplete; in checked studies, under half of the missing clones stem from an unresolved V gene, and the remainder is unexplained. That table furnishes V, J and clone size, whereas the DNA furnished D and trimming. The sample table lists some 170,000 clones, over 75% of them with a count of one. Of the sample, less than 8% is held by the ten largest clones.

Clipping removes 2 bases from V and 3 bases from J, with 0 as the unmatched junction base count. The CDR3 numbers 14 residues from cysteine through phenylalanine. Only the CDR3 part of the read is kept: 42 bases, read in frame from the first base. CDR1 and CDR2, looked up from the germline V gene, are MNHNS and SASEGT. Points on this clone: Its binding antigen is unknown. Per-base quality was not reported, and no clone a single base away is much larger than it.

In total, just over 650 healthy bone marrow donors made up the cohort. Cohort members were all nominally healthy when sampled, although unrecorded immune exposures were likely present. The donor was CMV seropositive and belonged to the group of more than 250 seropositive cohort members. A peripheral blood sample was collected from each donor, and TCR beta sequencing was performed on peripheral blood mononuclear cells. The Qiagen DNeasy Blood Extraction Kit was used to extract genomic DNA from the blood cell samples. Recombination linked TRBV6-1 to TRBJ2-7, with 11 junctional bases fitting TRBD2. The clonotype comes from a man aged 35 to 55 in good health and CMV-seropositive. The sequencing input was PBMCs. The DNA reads TGTGCCAGCAGTGAACTAGCGGGAGGCTACGAGCAGTACTTC. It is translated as CASSELAGGYEQYF.